This TCR beta chain was profiled in a study of blood T cells in healthy people across ages. Then a second PCR, running about 6 to 11 cycles, was carried out with a sample-barcoded 5' primer and a J-beta primer mix. TCRdb recomputed calls from the 5' RACE reads with MiXCR, one row per CDR3 protein. This table has some 1.4 million distinct CDR3 sequences, roughly 40% appearing once. This clonotype was counted between two and nine times. CDR1 MNHEY and CDR2 SMNVEV come from the germline V gene (reference sequence). The CDR3 consists of 14 residues. Trimming removed 6 bases from V and 8 bases from J; junction bases left unmatched: 9.

This clonotype was obtained from a woman under 30 in good health. Sequencing used blood. This chain links TRBV27 with TRBJ1-2, with 10 bases that match TRBD1. CDR3 sequence reads: CASSVGTGVKGYTF. CDR3 in DNA: TGTGCCAGCAGCGTTGGGACAGGGGTAAAAGGCTACACCTTC.